This T cell receptor beta chain was identified during a study of blood T cell repertoires in COVID-19. In terms of age and location, participants ranged from roughly 18 to 100 years and lived in about 25 US areas. TCRdb's copy holds only in-frame clones and misses some; the assay was immunoSEQ multiplex PCR. The sample holds about 280,000 clones; around 85% are singletons and the top ten take roughly 2.7%. Germline loops: CDR1 MNHNS, CDR2 SASEGT. The CDR3 covers 14 residues. V was trimmed by 1 base and J by 6 bases, leaving 10 bases between them. The sample comprised PBMCs or T cells enriched from blood (not recorded which). This chain uses TRBV6-1 with TRBJ2-1; D is unclear. This receptor was obtained from a woman aged 45-60 years who had recovered from COVID-19. CDR3 DNA sequence: TGTGCCAGCAGTGAAGGGCTAGTCGCCAATGAGCAGTTCTTC. Residues: CASSEGLVANEQFF.